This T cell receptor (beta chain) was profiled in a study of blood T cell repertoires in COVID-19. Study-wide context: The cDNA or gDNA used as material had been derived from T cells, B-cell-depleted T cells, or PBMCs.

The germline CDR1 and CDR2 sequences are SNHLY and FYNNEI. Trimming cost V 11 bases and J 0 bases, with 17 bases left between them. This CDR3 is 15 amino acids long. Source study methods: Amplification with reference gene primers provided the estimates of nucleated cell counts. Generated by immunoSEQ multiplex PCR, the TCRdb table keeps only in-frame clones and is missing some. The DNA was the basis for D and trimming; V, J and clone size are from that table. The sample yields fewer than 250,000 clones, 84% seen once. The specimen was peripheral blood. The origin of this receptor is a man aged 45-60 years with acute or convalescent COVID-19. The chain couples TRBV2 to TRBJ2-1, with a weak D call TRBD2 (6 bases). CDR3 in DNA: TGTGCCGGCGCTCTAGCGCCTAGCTCCTACAATGAGCAGTTCTTC. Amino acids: CAGALAPSSYNEQFF.